Sequencing of this T cell receptor (beta chain) was carried out in a study of a mutant IDH1 vaccine in newly diagnosed glioma. Turning to the study itself: Sex among treated patients split about 60% male, roughly 40% female; mean age was roughly 42 years.

CDR3 length: 15 amino acids. Germline CDR1 reads MDHEN; CDR2 reads SYDVKM. Stated time point: baseline, week 1 (first vaccination visit). Treatment denoted: pre-vaccination baseline after standard-of-care therapy. Concerning this clone: A read error may account for a junction end that differs from germline.

TCRdb's copy holds only in-frame clones and misses some; the assay was immunoSEQ multiplex PCR. The top ten clones hold around 7% of a sample with some 87,000 clones, about 80% of them seen once. J is TRBJ2-1 and V is TRBV28; the match to TRBD1 covers 8 bases. This receptor was identified in a man aged 35 to 55 with glioma. The source material was PBMCs, sampled from a glioma patient treated with radiotherapy, temozolomide or both. In nucleotides, the CDR3 is TGTGCCAGCAGGGACGGACAGGGCCCGTACAGTGAGCAGTTCTTC. This gives the protein CASRDGQGPYSEQFF.